The 20 T cell receptor beta chains presented below share a single source sample, sequenced in a study of blood T cell repertoires in COVID-19. Measured with immunoSEQ multiplex PCR; TCRdb has only the in-frame clones, and not every one. Of about 250,000 clones in the sample, over 75% were seen once. Sequencing was performed on PBMCs or T cells enriched from blood (not recorded which). Every receptor here comes from a woman under 30 who had recovered from COVID-19.

V and J are TRBV2 and TRBJ1-2, with D possibly TRBD1 on 5 matching bases. There are 12 residues in the CDR3. The V end lost 3 bases, the J end lost 5 bases, and 7 bases lay between the germline ends. The V gene's germline CDR1 is SNHLY and CDR2 FYNNEI. The CDR3 spells CASSEGGYGYTF. In DNA form, the CDR3 reads TGTGCCAGCAGTGAGGGGGGTTATGGCTACACCTTC.

This clone was counted a few times. The CDR3 sequence: CASARDRDDEQYF. The CDR3 DNA reads as TGTGCCAGCGCCCGGGACAGGGACGACGAGCAGTACTTC. The chain recombines TRBV5-4 with TRBJ2-7, with 9 nucleotides matching TRBD1. Trimming at V came to 7 bases and at J to 5 bases, leaving 7 bases not matched to a gene. Germline CDR1 and CDR2: SGHNT and YYREEE (reference sequence). This CDR3 region has 13 residues.

The chain couples TRBV10-2 to TRBJ1-6; D remains unclear. The CDR3 sequence is 17 residues long. Trimming took 4 bases from V and 0 from J, leaving 13 bases between them. Germline V gene data show CDR1 as WSHSY and CDR2 as SAAADI. CDR3 DNA sequence: TGCGCCAGCAGTGGCACAGTGCTGAGCTCCTATAATTCACCCCTCCACTTT. Encoded protein: CASSGTVLSSYNSPLHF.

This chain links TRBV2 with TRBJ1-6; D remains ambiguous. Germline-derived CDR1 and CDR2 are SNHLY and FYNNEI. CDR3 length: 16 amino acids. Trimming removed 6 bases from V and 7 bases from J, with 19 bases in between. The DNA for the CDR3 is TGTGCCAGCAGCATGGGAGGACGGACTTCCAATTCACCCCTCCACTTT. It specifies CASSMGGRTSNSPLHF. The variable domain in full, with the rest retrieved from reference TRBV2 and TRBJ1-6, is EPEVTQTPSHQVTQMGQEVILRCVPISNHLYFYWYRQILGQKVEFLVSFYNNEISEKSEIFDDQFSVERPDGSNFTLKIRSTKLEDSAMYFCASSMGGRTSNSPLHFGNGTRLTVT.

The chain carries TRBV7-9 and TRBJ2-6, with 9 bases aligning to TRBD1. This CDR3 spans 19 amino acids. Unmatched junction bases numbered 13, after V lost 6 bases and J lost 1 base. The germline V gene encodes CDR1 SEHNR and CDR2 FQNEAQ (reference sequence). The CDR3 here is CASSPQTGGPVSGANVLTF. CDR3 DNA: TGTGCCAGCAGTCCCCAGACAGGGGGGCCAGTTTCTGGGGCCAACGTCCTGACTTTC.

This clone occurred once. This chain uses TRBV6-1 with TRBJ2-1; 9 bases are a match to TRBD1. Germline V gene data show CDR1 as MNHNS and CDR2 as SASEGT. The CDR3 extends over 16 amino acids. V was clipped by 1 base and J by 4 bases; unmatched bases: 5. DNA for the CDR3: TGTGCCAGCAGTGAAGTTGGGACAGGGAAATACAATGAGCAGTTCTTC. The encoded protein is CASSEVGTGKYNEQFF.

V usage is TRBV7-2 and J usage is TRBJ2-7, with no clear D. The length of the CDR3 is 13 residues. Germline V gives CDR1 SGHTA, CDR2 FQGNSA. V lost 2 bases to trimming and J lost 7 bases, with 12 bases between them. The CDR3 region is CASSLWALGEQYF. CDR3 DNA sequence: TGTGCCAGCAGCTTATGGGCACTGGGTGAGCAGTACTTC.

The rearrangement links TRBV5-1 to TRBJ1-4; TRBD1 matches at 7 bases. Germline CDR1 reads SGHRS; CDR2 reads YFSETQ. CDR3 size: 13 residues. The V and J ends lost 2 bases and 7 bases, in that order; junction bases with no gene match: 2. CDR3 region: CASSFGTAEKLFF. Here the CDR3 DNA reads TGCGCCAGCAGCTTCGGGACAGCTGAAAAACTGTTTTTT.

The chain joins TRBV7-8 to TRBJ2-7; 10 nucleotides match TRBD2. CDR1 is SGHVS, CDR2 FQNEAQ, per germline. This CDR3 has 14 residues. Trimming at V came to 5 bases and at J to 2 bases, leaving 3 bases not matched to a gene. As DNA, the CDR3 is TGTGCCAGCAGCGGACTAGCGGTCGCCTACGAGCAGTACTTC. Translating gives CASSGLAVAYEQYF.

The rearrangement joins TRBV5-1 to TRBJ2-1; TRBD1 matches at 7 bases. CDR3 length: 16 amino acids. Trimming took 0 bases from V and 4 from J; bases not matched to a gene: 7. Germline CDR1 and CDR2: SGHRS and YFSETQ. CDR3 amino acids: CASSLGGGGIYNEQFF. The DNA for the CDR3 is TGCGCCAGCAGCTTGGGAGGGGGCGGTATATACAATGAGCAGTTCTTC.

The sample holds a few counts of this clone. The rearrangement joins TRBV28 to TRBJ1-2; tentative D call: TRBD1 (6 bases). The CDR3 runs to 14 residues. CDR1 MDHEN and CDR2 SYDVKM come from the germline V gene. With 1 base removed from V and 7 bases from J, the gap between germline ends came to 13 bases. CDR3 bases: TGTGCCAGCAGTTTATACAGGGAGACGGGTGGCTACACCTTC. Protein product: CASSLYRETGGYTF.

The chain combines TRBV6-5 with TRBJ1-1; 9 bases map to TRBD1. There are 15 residues in the CDR3. V lost 6 bases to trimming and J lost 4 bases; unmatched junction nucleotides: 9. Germline loops: CDR1 MNHEY, CDR2 SVGAGI. The CDR3 spells CASSLQGAGGTEAFF. The CDR3 nucleotides read TGTGCCAGCAGCTTACAGGGGGCGGGCGGCACTGAAGCTTTCTTT.

The rearrangement uses TRBV28 and TRBJ1-4; 9 bases align to TRBD1. With V trimmed by 7 bases and J by 8 bases, 11 bases remained unmatched. The CDR3 length is 15 residues. CDR1 and CDR2 (germline): MDHEN, SYDVKM. CDR3 nucleotide sequence: TGTGCCAGCACCTTTCGGGACAGGGAAGAAGAAAAACTGTTTTTT. The encoded protein is CASTFRDREEEKLFF.

This chain joins TRBV11-2 and TRBJ2-7, with 10 bases matching TRBD1. The J segment lost 2 bases and the V segment lost 5 bases, leaving 3 bases of the junction unmatched. The CDR3 has 14 residues. Germline values: CDR1 SGHAT, CDR2 FQNNGV. The CDR3 region is CASSGDRGPYEQYF. The DNA of the CDR3 is TGTGCCAGCAGCGGGGACAGGGGTCCCTACGAGCAGTACTTC. The complete variable domain, with remaining parts taken from reference TRBV11-2 and TRBJ2-7, reads EAGVAQSPRYKIIEKRQSVAFWCNPISGHATLYWYQQILGQGPKLLIQFQNNGVVDDSQLPKDRFSAERLKGVDSTLKIQPAKLEDSAVYLCASSGDRGPYEQYFGPGTRLTVT.

As concerns this clone: The same CDR3 arises from other DNA sequences in this sample as well. This rearrangement joins TRBV27 to TRBJ1-5, with D possibly being TRBD1 (6 bases). In germline, CDR1 is MNHEY, CDR2 SMNVEV (reference sequence). This CDR3 region has 14 residues. Trimming took 2 bases from V and 3 from J, leaving 8 bases between them. The CDR3 sequence is CASSLQGSNQPQHF. In nucleotides, the CDR3 is TGTGCCAGCAGTTTACAGGGGTCCAATCAGCCCCAGCATTTT.

This clone was observed a single time. The rearrangement uses TRBV13 and TRBJ1-2, with TRBD1 as a possible D gene (5 bases). Trimming pared 5 bases from V and 4 bases from J, leaving 14 bases between. The CDR3 consists of 14 residues. CDR1 and CDR2 (germline): PRHDT, FYEKMQ (reference sequence). CDR3 sequence: CASSPGGGGYGYTF. The CDR3 coding sequence is TGTGCCAGCAGCCCCGGGGGAGGTGGCTATGGCTACACCTTC.

V usage is TRBV6-5 and J usage is TRBJ2-1, with 8 bases matching TRBD2. Unmatched junction bases numbered 9, after V lost 0 bases and J lost 8 bases. The CDR3 contains 16 residues. Germline CDR1 MNHEY, CDR2 SVGAGI. CDR3 region: CASSYSVIAGRDEQFF. As DNA, the CDR3 is TGTGCCAGCAGTTACTCGGTAATAGCGGGGAGGGATGAGCAGTTCTTC.

The CDR3 loop is CASSFDGGNTEAFF. The CDR3, as DNA: TGCGCCAGCAGCTTCGACGGAGGGAACACTGAAGCTTTCTTT. The chain recombines TRBV5-1 with TRBJ1-1, with no clear D. This CDR3 is built from 14 residues. The germline V gene has CDR1 SGHRS and CDR2 YFSETQ. Trimming took off 2 bases at V and 1 base at J, with 9 bases between the two ends.

This chain links TRBV4-1 with TRBJ1-5; TRBD1 matches at 8 bases. This CDR3 is built from 16 residues. V lost 1 base to trimming and J lost 4 bases; unmatched junction nucleotides: 6. CDR1 and CDR2 (germline): MGHRA, YSYEKL. CDR3 coding DNA: TGCGCCAGCAGCCAAGGCTTTACAGGGGGAAATCAGCCCCAGCATTTT. Translation: CASSQGFTGGNQPQHF.

This chain links TRBV3-1 (or the pseudogene TRBV3-2) with TRBJ2-7, with D possibly TRBD1 on 6 matching bases. Trimming stripped 1 base from V and 4 bases from J, with 14 bases between. From germline, CDR1 is LGHDT and CDR2 YNNKEL (reference sequence). This CDR3 contains 15 residues. The CDR3: CASSQGLGAQYEQYF. CDR3 sequence (DNA): TGTGCCAGCAGCCAAGGACTGGGGGCGCAATACGAGCAGTACTTC.